The 14 T cell receptor beta chains presented below share a single source sample, sequenced in a study of identical twins. Via MiXCR, TCRdb re-called the 5' RACE reads, giving one row per CDR3 protein. The table records approximately 890,000 distinct CDR3 sequences, 9% to 15% of them present only once. These sequences were also reported in another study, on yellow fever vaccine responses in identical twins.

Source material: PBMCs. The receptors here all came from a woman aged 18 to 35 in good health.

In its sample, this clonotype was seen a few times. The chain uses TRBV9 and TRBJ2-1, with D perhaps matching TRBD2 (6 bases). Germline assignment: CDR1 SGDLS and CDR2 YYNGEE. Trimming pared 0 bases from V and 7 bases from J, leaving 8 bases between. The CDR3 has 13 amino acids. CDR3 sequence reads: CASSVGTINEQFF. The CDR3 bases are TGTGCCAGCAGCGTAGGGACTATTAATGAGCAGTTCTTC.

This clonotype was counted between two and nine times. The chain has TRBV3-1 and TRBJ2-3, with unresolved D. Germline V gene lookup returns CDR1 LGHDT and CDR2 YNNKEL (reference sequence). V was shortened by 0 bases and J by 0 bases, with 7 bases between the two germline ends. The CDR3 has 15 amino acids. The CDR3 DNA reads as TGTGCCAGCAGCCAAGATCCCCGCAGCACAGATACGCAGTATTTT. Translated, it gives CASSQDPRSTDTQYF.

This clonotype was detected ten times or more. V gene TRBV10-3 combines with J gene TRBJ2-3, with unresolved D. The V and J ends lost 4 bases and 3 bases respectively, with 2 bases between them. The CDR3 length is 11 residues. Germline V gene lookup returns CDR1 ENHRY and CDR2 SYGVKD. The CDR3 here is CAISVTDTQYF. The CDR3 bases are TGTGCCATCAGTGTGACAGATACGCAGTATTTT.

The V and J genes are TRBV28 and TRBJ1-1; D gene uncertain. The CDR3 contains 13 residues. V was trimmed by 6 bases and J by 5 bases, leaving 13 bases between them. Germline CDR1 MDHEN, CDR2 SYDVKM. This CDR3 reads CASSIGRRTEAFF. DNA for the CDR3: TGTGCCAGCAGCATAGGGCGGCGGACTGAAGCTTTCTTT.

This clonotype turned up a few times. The chain links TRBV6-5 to TRBJ1-2, with 7 nucleotides matching TRBD1. The germline CDR1 and CDR2 sequences are MNHEY and SVGAGI. The CDR3 has 12 amino acids. Trimming removed 5 bases from V and 8 bases from J; junction bases left unmatched: 5. In DNA form, the CDR3 reads TGTGCCAGCAGTAGACAGGGTCGGGGCTACACCTTC. Encoded protein: CASSRQGRGYTF.

This clonotype appeared a few times. The V and J genes are TRBV20-1 and TRBJ2-7, with D maybe TRBD1 (6 bases). CDR1 is DFQATT and CDR2 is SNEGSKA in the germline V gene (reference sequence). The CDR3 covers 14 residues. Trimming removed 0 bases at V and 2 bases at J, with 11 bases between. The CDR3: CSARDSRTAYEQYF. The CDR3 DNA follows: TGCAGTGCTAGAGATAGCCGGACAGCCTACGAGCAGTACTTC.

The gene calls are TRBV27 and TRBJ2-1; D assignment may be TRBD1 or TRBD2 (5 bases each). Germline CDR1 and CDR2: MNHEY and SMNVEV (reference sequence). Trimming removed 5 bases at V and 2 bases at J, with 10 bases between. The CDR3 runs to 14 residues. DNA of the CDR3: TGTGCCAGCAGTAGGGACGGGGCCTACAATGAGCAGTTCTTC. Its translation: CASSRDGAYNEQFF.

The chain recombines TRBV27 with TRBJ2-7; D might be TRBD2 (5 bases). The CDR3 sequence is 15 residues long. V lost 0 bases to trimming and J lost 2 bases, with 11 bases between them. CDR1 and CDR2 from the germline V gene are MNHEY and SMNVEV (reference sequence). The CDR3: CASSLSSGNPYEQYF. In DNA form, the CDR3 reads TGTGCCAGCAGTTTATCTTCCGGGAACCCCTACGAGCAGTACTTC.

This clonotype was seen a handful of times. The chain carries TRBV20-1 and TRBJ2-7; 13 nucleotides agree with TRBD2. V was clipped by 3 bases and J by 2 bases; unmatched bases: 4. The CDR3 covers 15 residues. Germline V gene data show CDR1 as DFQATT and CDR2 as SNEGSKA (reference sequence). CDR3 protein: CSASYGTSGAYEQYV. The DNA of the CDR3 is TGCAGTGCTAGTTACGGGACTAGCGGGGCCTACGAGCAGTACGTC.

This clonotype showed up just a few times. The chain joins TRBV5-1 to TRBJ2-5, with D maybe TRBD1 (6 bases). The germline CDR1 and CDR2 sequences are SGHRS and YFSETQ. The CDR3 totals 17 residues. The ends were cut back, 2 bases at V and 5 bases at J, with 22 bases in the middle. CDR3 sequence reads: CASSLSRGQGIRETQYF. CDR3 DNA sequence: TGCGCCAGCAGCTTAAGCCGGGGACAAGGGATACGGGAGACCCAGTACTTC.

This sequence joins TRBV7-8 and TRBJ2-1, with 13 bases aligning to TRBD2. The germline gives CDR1 SGHVS, CDR2 FQNEAQ. This CDR3 has 18 amino acids. The J segment lost 4 bases and the V segment lost 5 bases, leaving 11 bases of the junction unmatched. The CDR3 region is CASSRTSGRAPMYNEQFF. The DNA for the CDR3 is TGTGCCAGCAGCCGAACTAGCGGGAGGGCCCCTATGTACAATGAGCAGTTCTTC.

The chain couples TRBV27 to TRBJ1-5; TRBD1 aligns across 10 bases. The CDR3 extends over 16 amino acids. V lost 2 bases, J lost 2 bases, and 3 bases stayed unmatched. Germline CDR1 MNHEY, CDR2 SMNVEV (reference sequence). The CDR3, as DNA: TGTGCCAGCAGTTTAGTCGGGACAGGGGGCAATCAGCCCCAGCATTTT. This encodes CASSLVGTGGNQPQHF.

This chain joins TRBV20-1 and TRBJ2-3; 13 bases align to TRBD2. In germline, CDR1 is DFQATT, CDR2 SNEGSKA (reference sequence). The CDR3 spans 18 residues. With V trimmed by 0 bases and J by 2 bases, 8 bases remained unmatched. The CDR3 spells CSARDPLTSGGTTDTQYF. In DNA, the CDR3 is TGCAGTGCTAGAGATCCGCTGACTAGCGGGGGGACCACAGATACGCAGTATTTT.

V is TRBV28 and J is TRBJ2-2; no definite D call. Trimming removed 6 bases at V and 6 bases at J, with 17 bases between. Germline V CDR1 and CDR2: MDHEN, SYDVKM. The CDR3 has 15 residues. CDR3 in DNA: TGTGCCAGCAGGAGAGTCCTTCTCGGCGCCGGGGAGCTGTTTTTT. This sequence encodes CASRRVLLGAGELFF. Full variable domain (outside the CDR3, taken from reference TRBV28 and TRBJ2-2): DVKVTQSSRYLVKRTGEKVFLECVQDMDHENMFWYRQDPGLGLRLIYFSYDVKMKEKGDIPEGYSVSREKKERFSLILESASTNQTSMYLCASRRVLLGAGELFFGEGSRLTVL.